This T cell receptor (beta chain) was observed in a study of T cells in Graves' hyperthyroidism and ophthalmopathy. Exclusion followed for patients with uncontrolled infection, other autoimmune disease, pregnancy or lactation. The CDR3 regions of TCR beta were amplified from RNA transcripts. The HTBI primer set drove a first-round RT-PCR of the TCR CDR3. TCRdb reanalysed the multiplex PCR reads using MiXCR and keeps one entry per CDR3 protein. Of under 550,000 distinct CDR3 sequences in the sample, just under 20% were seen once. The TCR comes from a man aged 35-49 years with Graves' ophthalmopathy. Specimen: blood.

The CDR3 is CSVLDYRGNTEAFF. CDR3 nucleotide sequence: TGCAGCGTCCTTGATTACAGGGGAAACACTGAAGCTTTCTTT. The V call is TRBV29-1, the J call TRBJ1-1, with 7 bases fitting TRBD1. This CDR3 has 14 amino acids. The J segment lost 2 bases and the V segment lost 6 bases, leaving 9 bases of the junction unmatched. Germline V gene lookup returns CDR1 SQVTM and CDR2 ANQGSEA.